A selection of T cell receptor beta chains follows, all from one sample in a study of shared clonotypes between healthy human individuals. The protocol was immunoSEQ multiplex PCR, while the TCRdb copy is restricted to in-frame clones and leaves out a portion. Of some 2 million clones in the sample, over 85% are singletons; the top ten hold 1.1%. Sequenced: naive CD8+ T cells sorted from blood. The receptors stem from a man aged 18 to 30 in good health. CDR3s include the opening cysteine and the closing phenylalanine or tryptophan. Each record gives: D gene, J gene, CDR3 length, V gene, clone size, CDR3 protein, CDR3 DNA. D genes are given only for firm matches. Some rows have no size entry. The others give once, few or many, or a class for an expanded clone.

d_gene: -
j_gene: TRBJ2-7
len: 13
v_gene: TRBV27
abundance: -
CDR3aa: CASSYRLNYEQYF
CDR3nt: TGTGCCAGCAGTTATAGGCTCAACTACGAGCAGTACTTC

d_gene: TRBD1
j_gene: TRBJ1-1
len: 16
v_gene: TRBV5-1
abundance: -
CDR3aa: CASSFPPGQGNTEAFF
CDR3nt: TGCGCCAGCAGCTTCCCCCCGGGACAGGGGAACACTGAAGCTTTCTTT

d_gene: -
j_gene: TRBJ1-1
len: 16
v_gene: TRBV15
abundance: -
CDR3aa: CATSRVLAEINTEAFF
CDR3nt: TGTGCCACCAGCAGGGTGTTGGCAGAGATTAACACTGAAGCTTTCTTT

d_gene: -
j_gene: TRBJ1-1
len: 14
v_gene: TRBV5-4
abundance: -
CDR3aa: CASSLTTGNTEAFF
CDR3nt: TGTGCCAGCAGCTTGACGACAGGGAACACTGAAGCTTTCTTT

d_gene: -
j_gene: TRBJ1-1
len: 15
v_gene: TRBV15
abundance: -
CDR3aa: CATSNRLGGHTEAFF
CDR3nt: TGTGCCACCAGCAATAGACTTGGGGGACACACTGAAGCTTTCTTT

d_gene: TRBD2
j_gene: TRBJ2-7
len: 15
v_gene: TRBV7-2
abundance: -
CDR3aa: CASSISGRASYEQYF
CDR3nt: TGTGCCAGCAGCATTAGCGGGAGGGCCTCCTACGAGCAGTACTTC

d_gene: -
j_gene: TRBJ2-3
len: 12
v_gene: TRBV27
abundance: -
CDR3aa: CASSSLPDTQYF
CDR3nt: TGTGCCAGCAGTTCTTTGCCAGATACGCAGTATTTT

d_gene: TRBD1
j_gene: TRBJ2-7
len: 16
v_gene: TRBV11-2
abundance: -
CDR3aa: CASSLGPGTGSYEQYF
CDR3nt: TGTGCCAGCAGCTTAGGCCCCGGGACAGGGTCCTACGAGCAGTACTTC

d_gene: -
j_gene: TRBJ2-7
len: 14
v_gene: TRBV19
abundance: once
CDR3aa: CASSIAGGKVEQYF
CDR3nt: TGTGCCAGTAGTATAGCGGGGGGCAAGGTCGAGCAGTACTTC

d_gene: -
j_gene: TRBJ2-7
len: 13
v_gene: TRBV7-9
abundance: -
CDR3aa: CASSSGAQDEQYF
CDR3nt: TGTGCCAGCAGCTCCGGGGCCCAGGACGAGCAGTACTTC

d_gene: -
j_gene: TRBJ2-5
len: 14
v_gene: TRBV27
abundance: -
CDR3aa: CASSLGLSSGTQYF
CDR3nt: TGTGCCAGCAGTTTAGGGTTGTCTAGTGGGACCCAGTACTTC

d_gene: -
j_gene: TRBJ2-7
len: 11
v_gene: TRBV20-1
abundance: few
CDR3aa: CSAREEWEQYF
CDR3nt: TGCAGTGCTAGAGAAGAATGGGAGCAGTACTTC

d_gene: -
j_gene: TRBJ2-7
len: 16
v_gene: TRBV7-9
abundance: -
CDR3aa: CASSLAGTQRPYEQYF
CDR3nt: TGTGCCAGCAGCTTAGCCGGGACTCAAAGGCCTTACGAGCAGTACTTC

d_gene: -
j_gene: TRBJ1-2
len: 12
v_gene: TRBV6-5
abundance: -
CDR3aa: CASRQMNYGYTF
CDR3nt: TGTGCCAGCAGACAAATGAACTATGGCTACACCTTC

d_gene: -
j_gene: TRBJ1-5
len: 14
v_gene: TRBV19
abundance: -
CDR3aa: CASSIFSGNQPQHF
CDR3nt: TGTGCCAGTAGTATCTTTTCTGGCAATCAGCCCCAGCATTTT

d_gene: -
j_gene: TRBJ1-5
len: 15
v_gene: TRBV7-3
abundance: -
CDR3aa: CASSRTYRGNQPQHF
CDR3nt: TGTGCCAGCAGCAGAACGTACAGGGGCAATCAGCCCCAGCATTTT

d_gene: TRBD1
j_gene: TRBJ1-2
len: 12
v_gene: TRBV29-1
abundance: -
CDR3aa: CSVDTGDGGYTF
CDR3nt: TGCAGCGTAGACACAGGGGACGGTGGCTACACCTTC

d_gene: TRBD2
j_gene: TRBJ2-1
len: 16
v_gene: TRBV7-9
abundance: once
CDR3aa: CASSSLWGGRGNEQFF
CDR3nt: TGTGCCAGCAGCTCTCTGTGGGGCGGGAGGGGCAATGAGCAGTTCTTC

d_gene: -
j_gene: TRBJ2-7
len: 12
v_gene: TRBV11-2
abundance: -
CDR3aa: CASSTSEYEQYF
CDR3nt: TGTGCCAGCAGTACCTCAGAATACGAGCAGTACTTC

d_gene: TRBD1
j_gene: TRBJ2-3
len: 15
v_gene: TRBV2
abundance: -
CDR3aa: CASRGQGEYSDTQYF
CDR3nt: TGTGCCAGCAGAGGACAGGGGGAGTACTCAGATACGCAGTATTTT

d_gene: -
j_gene: TRBJ2-7
len: 14
v_gene: TRBV4-2
abundance: -
CDR3aa: CASSQDRGAYEQYF
CDR3nt: TGTGCCAGCAGCCAAGACCGGGGTGCTTACGAGCAGTACTTC

d_gene: -
j_gene: TRBJ1-1
len: 14
v_gene: TRBV9
abundance: -
CDR3aa: CASSGGPLLTEAFF
CDR3nt: TGTGCCAGCAGCGGGGGTCCTCTACTCACTGAAGCTTTCTTT

d_gene: TRBD2
j_gene: TRBJ2-7
len: 17
v_gene: TRBV11-2
abundance: -
CDR3aa: CASSLEARLAGVHEQYF
CDR3nt: TGTGCCAGCAGCTTAGAGGCGAGGCTAGCGGGAGTCCACGAGCAGTACTTC

d_gene: TRBD1
j_gene: TRBJ2-7
len: 18
v_gene: TRBV11-2
abundance: -
CDR3aa: CASSFPYTGTGLYYEQYF
CDR3nt: TGTGCCAGCAGCTTCCCTTATACCGGGACAGGGTTGTACTACGAGCAGTACTTC

d_gene: -
j_gene: TRBJ1-1
len: 12
v_gene: TRBV30
abundance: -
CDR3aa: CAWSGPGQTAFF
CDR3nt: TGTGCCTGGAGTGGTCCCGGACAGACAGCTTTCTTT

d_gene: TRBD1
j_gene: TRBJ2-7
len: 14
v_gene: TRBV6-6
abundance: -
CDR3aa: CASSYTGTGGEQYF
CDR3nt: TGTGCCAGCAGTTACACCGGGACAGGGGGTGAGCAGTACTTC

d_gene: TRBD2
j_gene: TRBJ2-3
len: 15
v_gene: TRBV2
abundance: -
CDR3aa: CASSEVAGGTNTQYF
CDR3nt: TGTGCCAGCAGTGAAGTAGCGGGGGGTACGAATACGCAGTATTTT

d_gene: -
j_gene: TRBJ1-6
len: 15
v_gene: TRBV9
abundance: once
CDR3aa: CASSAAVGVGSPLHF
CDR3nt: TGTGCCAGCAGCGCTGCCGTGGGGGTAGGTTCACCCCTCCACTTT

d_gene: -
j_gene: TRBJ2-7
len: 15
v_gene: TRBV7-9
abundance: -
CDR3aa: CASSLSQGSSYEQYF
CDR3nt: TGTGCCAGCAGCTTATCCCAGGGGTCTTCCTACGAGCAGTACTTC

d_gene: -
j_gene: TRBJ2-7
len: 14
v_gene: TRBV5-6
abundance: -
CDR3aa: CASSLGLVRGEQYF
CDR3nt: TGTGCCAGCAGCTTGGGTCTGGTTAGGGGAGAGCAGTACTTC

d_gene: -
j_gene: TRBJ1-6
len: 19
v_gene: TRBV7-2
abundance: -
CDR3aa: CASSSPSGTAYIWNSPLHF
CDR3nt: TGTGCCAGCAGCTCGCCGTCCGGGACCGCTTATATATGGAATTCACCCCTCCACTTT

d_gene: -
j_gene: TRBJ2-3
len: 14
v_gene: TRBV2
abundance: -
CDR3aa: CASRGSWSTDTQYF
CDR3nt: TGTGCCAGCCGAGGGTCTTGGAGCACAGATACGCAGTATTTT